These 24 T cell receptor beta chains originate from one sample sequenced in a study of radiation and T cells in renal cell carcinoma. Produced via immunoSEQ multiplex PCR; TCRdb's table is partial and in-frame only. The sample consists of tens of thousands of clones, roughly four fifths of them appearing once. Time point defined: blood 2 weeks post-SBRT. Documented treatment: 15 Gy SBRT to primary tumor, nephrectomy 4 weeks later. The starting material was blood, obtained from a patient whose treatment included radiotherapy and nephrectomy. These receptors were collected from a man aged 55 to 70 with renal cell carcinoma.

The chain carries TRBV7-9 and TRBJ2-7, with 8 bases fitting TRBD1. The CDR3 runs 14 residues. CDR1 is SEHNR and CDR2 is FQNEAQ in the germline V gene (reference sequence). After removal of 5 bases from V and 2 bases from J, the junction contained 5 bases not matched to a gene. CDR3 in DNA: TGTGCCAGCAGCCCAGGGACAGGCGCCTACGAGCAGTACTTC. Translation: CASSPGTGAYEQYF.

The V call is TRBV10-3, the J call TRBJ2-7; tentative D call: TRBD2 (6 bases). The CDR3 contains 14 residues. With 4 bases removed from V and 0 bases from J, the gap between germline ends came to 10 bases. CDR1 is ENHRY and CDR2 is SYGVKD in the germline V gene. The DNA of the CDR3 is TGTGCCATCAGTGGAGCGGGCCCCTCCTACGAGCAGTACTTC. The encoded protein is CAISGAGPSYEQYF.

Written as DNA, the CDR3 is TGTGCCAGCAGTTATTCCCCCGGGCTAGCGCACATTCACAATGAGCAGTTCTTC. Translation gives CASSYSPGLAHIHNEQFF. This sequence joins TRBV7-9 and TRBJ2-1; a possible D gene is TRBD2 (6 bases). This CDR3 region has 18 residues. V lost 6 bases and J 5 bases, leaving 26 bases between the germline ends. Germline CDR1 is SEHNR and CDR2 is FQNEAQ (reference sequence).

Only a few counts were recorded for this clone. The V gene is TRBV7-9, the J gene TRBJ1-1, with D perhaps TRBD1 (5 bases). V lost 0 bases to trimming and J lost 8 bases, with 13 bases between them. The CDR3 sequence is 14 residues long. Germline V CDR1 and CDR2: SEHNR, FQNEAQ (reference sequence). CDR3: CASSLAEFGGEAFF. CDR3 in DNA: TGTGCCAGCAGCTTAGCGGAGTTTGGGGGAGAAGCTTTCTTT.

The V and J genes are TRBV11-2 and TRBJ2-1; D ambiguous. The CDR3 runs 14 residues. Trimming cost V 5 bases and J 6 bases, with 14 bases left between them. Germline assignment: CDR1 SGHAT and CDR2 FQNNGV. CDR3 residues: CASSAIRGGNEQFF. Here the CDR3 DNA reads TGTGCCAGCAGCGCTATACGCGGCGGCAATGAGCAGTTCTTC.

This clone was seen just once. The gene calls are TRBV6-5 and TRBJ1-1, with TRBD1 identical over 10 bases. V lost 5 bases, J lost 2 bases, and 5 bases stayed unmatched. The germline V gene encodes CDR1 MNHEY and CDR2 SVGAGI. The CDR3 contains 15 residues. For the CDR3, the DNA is TGTGCCAGCAGTGCCCAGACAGGGGGCAACACTGAAGCTTTCTTT. This gives the protein CASSAQTGGNTEAFF.

The chain employs TRBV7-8 and TRBJ2-4; D may be TRBD2 (6 bases). Trimming took off 5 bases at V and 0 bases at J, with 17 bases between the two ends. This CDR3 comprises 17 residues. CDR1 is SGHVS and CDR2 is FQNEAQ in the germline V gene. The CDR3 DNA is TGTGCCAGCAGCGACCCCCGGAGGGCCCTAGCCAAAAACATTCAGTACTTC. Its protein product is CASSDPRRALAKNIQYF.

This clone was counted only a few times. The V gene is TRBV28, the J gene TRBJ2-1; 7 nucleotides match TRBD1. The germline gives CDR1 MDHEN, CDR2 SYDVKM. Trimming took 6 bases from V and 7 from J; bases not matched to a gene: 9. The CDR3 is made up of 14 amino acids. CDR3 amino acids: CASRLGSRGNEQFF. CDR3 coding DNA: TGTGCCAGCAGATTAGGGTCCAGGGGGAATGAGCAGTTCTTC.

The chain's CDR3 is CAWSTARTSGLGETQYF. CDR3 coding DNA: TGTGCCTGGAGCACCGCTAGGACTAGCGGACTGGGGGAGACCCAGTACTTC. This rearrangement joins TRBV30 to TRBJ2-5; TRBD2 aligns across 10 bases. J was trimmed by 5 bases and V by 3 bases; bases with no gene match: 15. Looked up from germline, CDR1 is GTSNPN and CDR2 is SVGIG (reference sequence). This CDR3 contains 17 residues.

This clone came up a few times. V gene TRBV6-1 combines with J gene TRBJ2-1; the D call may be TRBD1 or TRBD2 (5 bases each). Germline V gene sequence: CDR1 MNHNS, CDR2 SASEGT. Trimming took 6 bases from V and 8 from J, leaving 14 bases between them. This CDR3 is built from 13 residues. This CDR3 reads CASSDLRGDEQFF. The CDR3, as DNA: TGTGCCAGCAGCGACCTTCGAGGGGATGAGCAGTTCTTC.

The V call is TRBV2, the J call TRBJ2-7; TRBD1 agrees at 7 bases. The CDR3 extends over 12 amino acids. V lost 7 bases, J lost 5 bases, and 5 bases stayed unmatched. Germline V CDR1 and CDR2: SNHLY, FYNNEI. The CDR3 protein is CASTGQRNEQYF. In DNA form, the CDR3 reads TGTGCCAGCACGGGACAGAGGAACGAGCAGTACTTC.

The genes are TRBV18 and TRBJ2-4; weak D call: TRBD1 (5 bases). Germline lookup yields CDR1 KGHSH and CDR2 LQKENI. This CDR3 has 16 amino acids. The V and J ends lost 0 bases and 3 bases respectively, with 12 bases between them. The CDR3 reads CASSPPGPHGKNIQYF. CDR3 bases: TGTGCCAGCTCACCACCGGGGCCCCACGGCAAAAACATTCAGTACTTC.

This clone was seen a single time. This chain connects TRBV29-1 to TRBJ2-3, with TRBD2 identical over 14 bases. Germline V gene lookup returns CDR1 SQVTM and CDR2 ANQGSEA. The CDR3 has 18 amino acids. The junction had 13 bases not matched to a gene; V was cut back by 3 bases and J by 5 bases. The CDR3 nucleotides read TGCAGCGTTGACCCCCCACCGGGACTAGCGGGAGTCAGAGATACGCAGTATTTT. Its protein is CSVDPPPGLAGVRDTQYF.

The rearrangement links TRBV5-1 to TRBJ2-1; 13 bases line up with TRBD2. After removal of 3 bases from V and 2 bases from J, the junction contained 5 bases not matched to a gene. The CDR3 consists of 17 residues. The germline V gene has CDR1 SGHRS and CDR2 YFSETQ. The CDR3 nucleotides are TGCGCCAGCAGCTCGGGACTAGCGGGGAGACCCTACAATGAGCAGTTCTTC. Translated, it gives CASSSGLAGRPYNEQFF.

The chain has TRBV15 and TRBJ2-6, with D unresolved. CDR3 size: 18 residues. The germline V gene has CDR1 LNHNV and CDR2 YYDKDF (reference sequence). V was trimmed by 0 bases and J by 0 bases, leaving 12 bases between them. The CDR3 DNA sequence: TGTGCCACCAGCAGAGATCTGGACGAAAACTCTGGGGCCAACGTCCTGACTTTC. As protein: CATSRDLDENSGANVLTF.

The chain recombines TRBV10-1 with TRBJ2-3; D is possibly TRBD1 (8 bases). Germline V CDR1 and CDR2: WNHNN, SYGVQD (reference sequence). This CDR3 spans 14 amino acids. Deletions cut 2 bases from V and 6 bases from J, with 12 bases between. The CDR3 sequence is CASSENRGGDTQYF. In DNA, the CDR3 is TGCGCCAGCAGTGAGAACAGGGGGGGTGATACGCAGTATTTT.

The rearrangement links TRBV5-8 to TRBJ1-1; D is uncertain. The CDR3 is 13 residues long. V shed 6 bases and J shed 6 bases, with 15 bases lying between them. Germline CDR1 and CDR2: SGHTS and YDEGEE. As DNA, the CDR3 is TGTGCCAGCACCGGGGAATTACCATCTGAAGCTTTCTTT. It is translated as CASTGELPSEAFF.

The chain has TRBV7-9 and TRBJ2-3; a weak D match, TRBD2 (7 bases). The V gene's germline CDR1 is SEHNR and CDR2 FQNEAQ (reference sequence). V dropped 4 bases and J dropped 10 bases, with 12 bases sitting between them. The CDR3 length is 12 residues. The CDR3 spells CASSSLGGAQYF. The CDR3 DNA reads as TGTGCCAGCAGCTCCCTAGGGGGGGCGCAGTATTTT.

This clone was picked up one time. The V call is TRBV30, the J call TRBJ2-2; D unresolved. The CDR3 is 15 residues long. V gave up 2 bases and J gave up 0 bases, with 10 bases separating them. Germline V gives CDR1 GTSNPN, CDR2 SVGIG (reference sequence). CDR3 sequence reads: CAWSPGVANTGELFF. The CDR3 bases are TGTGCCTGGAGTCCCGGAGTCGCGAACACCGGGGAGCTGTTTTTT.

V usage is TRBV19 and J usage is TRBJ2-1; TRBD1 might be the D (6 bases). Trimming stripped 3 bases from V and 13 bases from J, with 16 bases between. This CDR3 spans 13 amino acids. CDR1 and CDR2 from the germline V gene are LNHDA and SQIVND (reference sequence). CDR3 sequence (DNA): TGTGCCAGTAGTATTTCTGGACAGATCGGACAGTTCTTC. It specifies CASSISGQIGQFF. Combining the CDR3 with reference TRBV19 and TRBJ2-1 gives the whole variable domain DGGITQSPKYLFRKEGQNVTLSCEQNLNHDAMYWYRQDPGQGLRLIYYSQIVNDFQKGDIAEGYSVSREKKESFPLTVTSAQKNPTAFYLCASSISGQIGQFFGPGTRLTVL.

In this sample, this clone turned up once. V gene TRBV19 combines with J gene TRBJ2-3, with TRBD2 matching 10 bases. Trimming took 5 bases from V and 4 from J; bases not matched to a gene: 6. CDR1 and CDR2 from the germline V gene are LNHDA and SQIVND (reference sequence). The CDR3 consists of 15 residues. This chain's CDR3 is CASSGSLAGADTQYF. The CDR3 region has the DNA TGTGCCAGTAGTGGTAGCCTAGCGGGAGCAGATACGCAGTATTTT.

The gene calls are TRBV30 and TRBJ1-5; 9 positions match TRBD1. Germline lookup yields CDR1 GTSNPN and CDR2 SVGIG (reference sequence). This CDR3 is 13 amino acids long. V lost 5 bases to trimming and J lost 5 bases; unmatched junction nucleotides: 4. CDR3 residues: CAWGGQGDQPQHF. The CDR3 DNA reads TGTGCCTGGGGGGGACAGGGTGATCAGCCCCAGCATTTT.

The gene calls are TRBV19 and TRBJ2-7, with D perhaps matching TRBD1 (6 bases). Germline CDR1 reads LNHDA; CDR2 reads SQIVND (reference sequence). The CDR3 runs 14 residues. V shed 5 bases and J shed 6 bases, with 17 bases lying between them. The CDR3 nucleotides are TGTGCCAGTAGTTTGACAGGTTTAGCGTCCGAGCAGTACGTC. This sequence encodes CASSLTGLASEQYV.

The chain links TRBV11-2 to TRBJ2-1; no reliable D call. There are 13 residues in the CDR3. Trimming stripped 6 bases from V and 8 bases from J, with 14 bases between. Germline loops: CDR1 SGHAT, CDR2 FQNNGV. CDR3: CASRTYSVDEQFF. DNA for the CDR3: TGTGCCAGCAGAACATATTCGGTCGATGAGCAGTTCTTC.